These 8 T cell receptor beta chains originate from one sample sequenced in a study of T cell responses to AZD1222 COVID-19 vaccine. Some clones are missing from TCRdb's copy, which holds only in-frame ones; the method was immunoSEQ multiplex PCR. Counted here are under 110,000 clones, 90% occurring once; the ten biggest clones make up 6.5% to 10%. The starting material was peripheral blood, obtained 28 days after the second AZD1222 dose. The receptors were sampled from an adult who received the AZD1222 COVID-19 vaccine.

A remark on this clone: One end of the junction is discordant with germline, which a read error may explain. This chain joins TRBV7-7 and TRBJ2-4; D may correspond to TRBD1 or TRBD2 (5 bases each). The CDR3 loop spans 15 amino acids. CDR1 SSHAT and CDR2 FNYEAQ come from the germline V gene (reference sequence). This chain's CDR3 is CASSRLEGLKNIQYF. As DNA, the CDR3 is TGTGCTAGCAGTCGCCTAGAGGGGCTTAAAAACATTCAGTACTTC.

The CDR3 here is CASSLVSGGSHEQYF. In DNA form, the CDR3 reads TGTGCCAGCAGCTTAGTTAGCGGGGGGTCCCACGAGCAGTACTTC. J is TRBJ2-7 and V is TRBV7-2; 10 bases match TRBD2. From germline, CDR1 is SGHTA and CDR2 FQGNSA. This CDR3 comprises 15 residues. J gave up 5 bases and V 1 base, and 5 bases lay outside the gene matches.

This chain links TRBV9 with TRBJ1-6; no firm D call. Trimming took off 6 bases at V and 10 bases at J, with 17 bases between the two ends. This CDR3 spans 14 amino acids. CDR1 and CDR2 (germline): SGDLS, YYNGEE. CDR3 nucleotide sequence: TGTGCCAGCACCGGAGGGTCCTTAGACTCACCCCTCCACTTT. It is translated as CASTGGSLDSPLHF.

A note on this clone: The junction differs from germline at one of its ends, possibly a read error. The V gene is TRBV7-7, the J gene TRBJ2-5; 7 nucleotides align to TRBD1. Germline V gene sequence: CDR1 SSHAT, CDR2 FNYEAQ (reference sequence). CDR3 length: 15 amino acids. This CDR3 reads CASSLLGGGQETQYF. As DNA, the CDR3 is TGTGCTAGCAGCTTACTAGGGGGCGGGCAAGAGACCCAGTACTTC.

CDR3 sequence reads: CASSQGQGLGEQYF. The CDR3 nucleotides read TGTGCCAGCAGCCAAGGACAGGGTTTGGGTGAGCAGTACTTC. The chain uses TRBV27 and TRBJ2-7; TRBD1 matches 8 bases. Germline CDR1 and CDR2: MNHEY and SMNVEV (reference sequence). Trimming removed 6 bases from V and 7 bases from J; junction bases left unmatched: 11. This CDR3 is 14 amino acids long.

The rearrangement joins TRBV14 to TRBJ2-7; 10 bases map to TRBD2. There are 15 residues in the CDR3. The V gene's germline CDR1 is SGHDN and CDR2 FVKESK. With 4 bases clipped from V and 12 bases from J, the junction kept 15 bases outside the gene matches. CDR3 nucleotide sequence: TGTGCCAGCAGCCTTGCCGGGACTAGCGCCTCGAGGGGGTACTTC. It yields the protein CASSLAGTSASRGYF.

The chain has TRBV18 and TRBJ2-2; 8 nucleotides line up with TRBD1. The CDR3 has 15 residues. V was pared by 5 bases and J by 6 bases, with 8 bases of the junction left unmatched. The germline V gene encodes CDR1 KGHSH and CDR2 LQKENI. CDR3 amino acids: CASSSTQGDSGELFF. The CDR3 coding sequence is TGTGCCAGCTCATCTACACAGGGGGATTCCGGGGAGCTGTTTTTT.

The gene calls are TRBV11-2 and TRBJ1-2; D possibly corresponds to TRBD1 (6 bases). Germline CDR1 reads SGHAT; CDR2 reads FQNNGV. V lost 5 bases, J lost 4 bases, and 11 bases lay in between. The CDR3 totals 13 residues. DNA for the CDR3: TGTGCCAGCAGCCCACAGGGTATCTATGGCTACACCTTC. This translates into CASSPQGIYGYTF. Full variable domain (remainder filled in from reference TRBV11-2 and TRBJ1-2): EAGVAQSPRYKIIEKRQSVAFWCNPISGHATLYWYQQILGQGPKLLIQFQNNGVVDDSQLPKDRFSAERLKGVDSTLKIQPAKLEDSAVYLCASSPQGIYGYTFGSGTRLTVV.